The 25 T cell receptor beta chains below come from one sample, sequenced in a study of blood T cell repertoires in COVID-19. Clones were read by immunoSEQ multiplex PCR, and TCRdb kept only the in-frame ones, dropping some. The sample includes some 75,000 clones, more than 75% of them seen just once. Specimen: peripheral blood. The receptors derive from a woman at least 80 years old with active or convalescent COVID-19.

The genes are TRBV30 and TRBJ1-2; 11 nucleotides line up with TRBD1. Trimming removed 1 base from V and 8 bases from J; junction bases left unmatched: 6. The CDR3 spans 14 residues. The germline gives CDR1 GTSNPN, CDR2 SVGIG (reference sequence). The chain's CDR3 is CAWSGDRGFKGYTF. The CDR3 DNA sequence: TGTGCCTGGAGTGGGGACAGGGGGTTTAAGGGCTACACCTTC.

This clone was seen a single time. The rearrangement links TRBV6-5 to TRBJ1-2; 9 nucleotides line up with TRBD1. CDR1 is MNHEY, CDR2 SVGAGI, per germline. With V trimmed by 2 bases and J by 7 bases, 5 bases remained unmatched. The length of the CDR3 is 14 residues. CDR3 in DNA: TGTGCCAGCAGTTACCAACAGGGGGCCGGTGGCTACACCTTC. It yields the protein CASSYQQGAGGYTF.

The chain uses TRBV5-6 and TRBJ1-1; D call uncertain. The CDR3 length is 14 residues. CDR1 and CDR2 (germline): SGHDT, YYEEEE. V shed 0 bases and J shed 4 bases, with 10 bases lying between them. CDR3 in amino acids: CASSLVVASTEAFF. The CDR3 bases are TGTGCCAGCAGCTTGGTTGTAGCGAGCACTGAAGCTTTCTTT.

The rearrangement links TRBV27 to TRBJ2-1, with 11 positions matching TRBD2. CDR1 and CDR2 (germline): MNHEY, SMNVEV (reference sequence). V lost 3 bases, J lost 9 bases, and 7 bases stayed unmatched. The length of the CDR3 is 15 residues. CDR3 in DNA: TGTGCCAGCAGTTTTTCGACTAGCGGGGATGGTGAGCAGTTCTTC. Protein: CASSFSTSGDGEQFF.

A few counts support this clone. V usage is TRBV18 and J usage is TRBJ1-2, with a weak D call TRBD1 (5 bases). CDR1 is KGHSH, CDR2 LQKENI, per germline. The CDR3 is 15 amino acids. Deletions cut 2 bases from V and 6 bases from J, with 16 bases between. CDR3: CASSPGQGPGHGYTF. The CDR3 coding sequence is TGTGCCAGCTCACCAGGCCAGGGCCCGGGTCATGGCTACACCTTC.

The genes are TRBV7-8 and TRBJ1-1, with D possibly matching TRBD1 (5 bases). V was shortened by 3 bases and J by 4 bases, with 15 bases between the two germline ends. This CDR3 is built from 15 residues. In germline, CDR1 is SGHVS, CDR2 FQNEAQ. The CDR3 reads CASSLNRGVGTEAFF. CDR3 nucleotides: TGTGCCAGCAGCTTGAATCGGGGGGTGGGCACTGAAGCTTTCTTT.

The V gene is TRBV6-5, the J gene TRBJ2-1; TRBD2 matches at 13 bases. Trimming removed 8 bases from V and 5 bases from J; junction bases left unmatched: 6. Germline assignment: CDR1 MNHEY and CDR2 SVGAGI. The CDR3 spans 15 residues. The CDR3 loop reads CASRTGTSGNNEQFF. CDR3 bases: TGTGCCAGCCGAACAGGGACTAGCGGGAACAATGAGCAGTTCTTC.

The chain combines TRBV24-1 with TRBJ1-2; tentative D call: TRBD1 (6 bases). Trimming cost V 7 bases and J 8 bases, with 16 bases left between them. CDR1 is KGHDR and CDR2 is SFDVKD in the germline V gene. The CDR3 consists of 13 residues. The DNA for the CDR3 is TGTGCCACCAGCTCACAGGGTCTTCGGGGCTACACCTTC. Encoded protein: CATSSQGLRGYTF.

CDR3 nucleotides: TGTGCCAGCAGTTTGGTAGCGGGGGGAGCAGATACGCAGTATTTT. It specifies CASSLVAGGADTQYF. This chain connects TRBV7-2 to TRBJ2-3; 10 bases line up with TRBD2. The CDR3 runs to 15 residues. V trimming: 6 bases; J trimming: 4 bases; junction bases outside the gene matches: 7. Looked up from germline, CDR1 is SGHTA and CDR2 is FQGNSA.

This clone was found once. The rearrangement uses TRBV9 and TRBJ2-5, with 8 nucleotides matching TRBD2. Looked up from germline, CDR1 is SGDLS and CDR2 is YYNGEE. J gave up 8 bases and V 0 bases, and 6 bases lay outside the gene matches. The CDR3 loop spans 14 amino acids. CDR3 nucleotides: TGTGCCAGCAGCGTAGCTGGGCGGGGGGCAACCCAGTACTTC. Encoded protein: CASSVAGRGATQYF.

The rearrangement links TRBV18 to TRBJ2-5; D not resolved. This CDR3 is built from 12 residues. The V end was cut by 6 bases, the J end by 3 bases, with 8 bases between. Germline loops: CDR1 KGHSH, CDR2 LQKENI. The DNA of the CDR3 is TGTGCCAGCTCGTTCTTTGAAGAGACCCAGTACTTC. Protein product: CASSFFEETQYF.

The chain links TRBV6-1 to TRBJ1-6; possible D gene TRBD1, 6 bases. Germline V gives CDR1 MNHNS, CDR2 SASEGT. V shed 7 bases and J shed 6 bases, with 16 bases lying between them. CDR3 size: 15 residues. The CDR3 coding sequence is TGTGCCAGCACCCATTTTACAGGGCCTAATTCACCCCTCCACTTT. Translated, it gives CASTHFTGPNSPLHF.

The rearrangement uses TRBV9 and TRBJ2-3; 8 nucleotides align to TRBD2. With 4 bases clipped from V and 0 bases from J, the junction kept 4 bases outside the gene matches. Germline lookup yields CDR1 SGDLS and CDR2 YYNGEE. The CDR3 covers 15 residues. The CDR3 sequence is CASSRSGGSTDTQYF. In DNA, the CDR3 is TGTGCCAGCAGCCGGAGCGGGGGTAGCACAGATACGCAGTATTTT. The entire variable domain, with the rest obtained from reference TRBV9 and TRBJ2-3, is as follows: DSGVTQTPKHLITATGQRVTLRCSPRSGDLSVYWYQQSLDQGLQFLIQYYNGEERAKGNILERFSAQQFPDLHSELNLSSLELGDSALYFCASSRSGGSTDTQYFGPGTRLTVL.

This clone came up a few times. The genes are TRBV19 and TRBJ2-7; D is possibly TRBD1 (6 bases). With 5 bases removed from V and 6 bases from J, the gap between germline ends came to 14 bases. Germline V gene data show CDR1 as LNHDA and CDR2 as SQIVND (reference sequence). This CDR3 spans 13 amino acids. CDR3 sequence reads: CASSGSRGSEQYF. DNA of the CDR3: TGTGCCAGTAGTGGGTCCAGGGGTTCCGAGCAGTACTTC.

In its sample, this clone was seen a few times. The CDR3 DNA reads TGTGCCAGCAGTTTATTTGGGCCCCCTGAAATTATCGGAAAACTGTTTTTT. Translated, it gives CASSLFGPPEIIGKLFF. J is TRBJ1-4 and V is TRBV27; D is ambiguous. In germline, CDR1 is MNHEY, CDR2 SMNVEV (reference sequence). V was clipped by 1 base and J by 10 bases, with 22 bases between them. The CDR3 is 17 residues long.

The V call is TRBV3-1 (or the pseudogene TRBV3-2), the J call TRBJ2-3; a weak D match, TRBD1 (6 bases). This CDR3 spans 14 amino acids. CDR1 and CDR2 (germline): LGHDT, YNNKEL (reference sequence). Trimming left V 4 bases short and J 4 bases short, with 12 bases between. The CDR3 reads CASSRGQLPDTQYF. The CDR3 DNA sequence: TGTGCCAGCAGCCGAGGACAGTTGCCAGATACGCAGTATTTT.

This clone was observed a handful of times. V is TRBV21-1 and J is TRBJ1-5; the listed D gene, TRBD1, was not tested against the DNA. TRBV21-1 corresponds to a pseudogene. CDR3 length: 15 residues. The CDR3 DNA reads TGTGCCAGCAGCAAACAGGCCGTCCAGGGGCAGCCCCAGCATTTT. Protein sequence: CASSKQAVQGQPQHF.

Ten or more counts support this clone. The chain uses TRBV7-9 and TRBJ1-2; no clear D. V shed 4 bases and J shed 3 bases, with 12 bases lying between them. CDR1 and CDR2 (germline): SEHNR, FQNEAQ (reference sequence). There are 14 residues in the CDR3. The CDR3 sequence: CASSSSGGDYGYTF. The CDR3 region has the DNA TGTGCCAGCAGCTCATCGGGCGGGGACTATGGCTACACCTTC. Supplemented by reference TRBV7-9 and TRBJ1-2, the full variable domain reads DTGVSQNPRHKITKRGQNVTFRCDPISEHNRLYWYRQTLGQGPEFLTYFQNEAQLEKSRLLSDRFSAERPKGSFSTLEIQRTEQGDSAMYLCASSSSGGDYGYTFGSGTRLTVV.

V and J are TRBV7-2 and TRBJ2-5, with D possibly TRBD2 on 6 matching bases. Trimming pared 5 bases from V and 4 bases from J, leaving 14 bases between. Germline V gives CDR1 SGHTA, CDR2 FQGNSA. There are 14 residues in the CDR3. The CDR3 DNA is TGTGCCAGCAGCCCCGCTGCTAGCGCAGAGACCCAGTACTTC. Translation gives CASSPAASAETQYF.

The chain uses TRBV5-5 and TRBJ2-7; TRBD2 might be the D (6 bases). CDR3 length: 16 residues. V was trimmed by 4 bases and J by 2 bases, leaving 19 bases between them. Per germline, CDR1 SGHKS and CDR2 YYEKEE (reference sequence). DNA of the CDR3: TGTGCCAGCAGCCTGGGAATGGGGCTAGCGACCTACGAGCAGTACTTC. The encoded protein is CASSLGMGLATYEQYF.

V gene TRBV12-3 or TRBV12-4 combines with J gene TRBJ1-3, with D maybe TRBD1 (6 bases). Trimming took 5 bases from V and 8 from J, leaving 13 bases between them. The CDR3 is 13 amino acids. The chain's CDR3 is CASSLVGADTIYF. The CDR3 nucleotides read TGTGCCAGCAGTCTAGTGGGGGCGGACACCATATATTTT.

The rearrangement links TRBV30 to TRBJ1-1, with 8 bases that match TRBD1. CDR3 length: 14 residues. The junction had 7 bases not matched to a gene; V was cut back by 2 bases and J by 5 bases. Looked up from germline, CDR1 is GTSNPN and CDR2 is SVGIG (reference sequence). This chain's CDR3 is CAWSPGQGTTEAFF. CDR3 nucleotides: TGTGCCTGGAGTCCCGGACAGGGAACAACTGAAGCTTTCTTT.

The chain is built from TRBV5-1 and TRBJ1-1; D is perhaps TRBD1 (6 bases). The CDR3 is 16 residues long. Germline V gene data show CDR1 as SGHRS and CDR2 as YFSETQ. Between the trimmed V and J ends, which lost 3 bases and 1 base, there was a span of 16 bases. CDR3 protein: CASSWNPGATNTEAFF. The CDR3 DNA reads TGCGCCAGCAGCTGGAACCCAGGGGCTACGAACACTGAAGCTTTCTTT. The variable domain in full, completed from reference TRBV5-1 and TRBJ1-1, reads KAGVTQTPRYLIKTRGQQVTLSCSPISGHRSVSWYQQTPGQGLQFLFEYFSETQRNKGNFPGRFSGRQFSNSRSEMNVSTLELGDSALYLCASSWNPGATNTEAFFGQGTRLTVV.

The table lists this clone with many counts. The rearrangement links TRBV5-4 to TRBJ1-4; D ambiguous. Germline CDR1 reads SGHNT; CDR2 reads YYREEE (reference sequence). The V end was cut by 4 bases, the J end by 4 bases, with 8 bases between. This CDR3 is 13 amino acids long. This chain's CDR3 is CASSQDYNEKLFF. Written as DNA, the CDR3 is TGTGCCAGCAGCCAGGACTATAATGAAAAACTGTTTTTT.

The chain carries TRBV29-1 and TRBJ2-3; perhaps TRBD1 as D (5 bases). V dropped 1 base and J dropped 0 bases, with 8 bases sitting between them. The CDR3 is 14 amino acids. Germline-derived CDR1 and CDR2 are SQVTM and ANQGSEA. CDR3 sequence: CSVEGGLSTDTQYF. DNA of the CDR3: TGCAGCGTTGAAGGGGGCTTGAGCACAGATACGCAGTATTTT.